This entry lists 15 T cell receptor beta chains sequenced from one sample in a study of blood T cells in healthy people across ages. A second roughly 6 to 11 cycle PCR used barcoded and J-beta primers. MiXCR, run by TCRdb on the 5' RACE reads, gives a single entry per CDR3 protein. The table includes approximately 810,000 distinct CDR3 sequences, 29% detected once. Sequenced material: blood. The source is a woman at least 80 years old in good health.

This clonotype was seen a handful of times. This may arise from a read error, as a much more abundant clone is one base away. The chain couples TRBV7-2 to TRBJ2-5, with D tentatively TRBD1 or TRBD2 (5 bases each). Germline CDR1 is SGHTA and CDR2 is FQGNSA. This CDR3 is 14 amino acids long. V was pared by 4 bases and J by 1 base, with 10 bases between. CDR3 amino acids: CASSCAGAQETQYF. The DNA of the CDR3 is TGTGCCAGCAGCTGCGCCGGGGCCCAAGAGACCCAGTACTTC.

This clonotype has ten or more counts. This rearrangement joins TRBV7-2 to TRBJ2-7; D might be TRBD1 (7 bases). V gave up 2 bases and J gave up 2 bases, with 13 bases separating them. The CDR3 loop spans 15 amino acids. Germline V CDR1 and CDR2: SGHTA, FQGNSA. This chain's CDR3 is CASSLTPGGPYEQYF. The CDR3 DNA follows: TGTGCCAGCAGCTTAACCCCAGGGGGGCCCTACGAGCAGTACTTC.

This clonotype was counted many times. This rearrangement joins TRBV12-3 or TRBV12-4 to TRBJ2-1, with D possibly being TRBD1 (6 bases). With 3 bases removed from V and 8 bases from J, the gap between germline ends came to 11 bases. CDR3 length: 13 amino acids. DNA for the CDR3: TGTGCCAGCAGTTTCTCTGGGGGCGATGAGCAGTTCTTC. Protein: CASSFSGGDEQFF.

This sequence joins TRBV20-1 and TRBJ2-7; TRBD1 might be the D (6 bases). Germline loops: CDR1 DFQATT, CDR2 SNEGSKA (reference sequence). CDR3 length: 16 residues. V was trimmed by 3 bases and J by 12 bases, leaving 30 bases between them. DNA for the CDR3: TGCAGTGCTAGTCAGGGGCGAGGGGGATTATCTGCCGGGCGGTACTTC. It encodes CSASQGRGGLSAGRYF.

This clonotype has ten or more counts. The gene calls are TRBV5-1 and TRBJ2-3; TRBD1 agrees at 7 bases. CDR1 is SGHRS, CDR2 YFSETQ, per germline. Unmatched junction bases numbered 3, after V lost 5 bases and J lost 6 bases. This CDR3 has 12 amino acids. CDR3 protein: CASRTGYDTQYF. CDR3 in DNA: TGCGCCAGCAGGACAGGGTACGATACGCAGTATTTT.

This chain uses TRBV30 with TRBJ1-2; no clear D gene. The CDR3 contains 12 residues. Germline V CDR1 and CDR2: GTSNPN, SVGIG (reference sequence). Trimming removed 0 bases from V and 7 bases from J, with 9 bases in between. CDR3 bases: TGTGCCTGGAGTGTATTCCGGGCTGGCTACACCTTC. Translating gives CAWSVFRAGYTF. Using reference TRBV30 and TRBJ1-2 for the parts outside the CDR3, the full variable domain is SQTIHQWPATLVQPVGSPLSLECTVEGTSNPNLYWYRQAAGRGLQLLFYSVGIGQISSEVPQNLSASRPQDRQFILSSKKLLLSDSGFYLCAWSVFRAGYTFGSGTRLTVV.

The table lists this clonotype with a count of one. The genes are TRBV10-3 and TRBJ2-1; D not certain. V was cut by 6 bases and J by 5 bases, with 11 bases left in between. The CDR3 is made up of 13 amino acids. Germline CDR1 and CDR2: ENHRY and SYGVKD. The chain's CDR3 is CAIRGPIDNEQFF. The CDR3 DNA is TGTGCCATCAGAGGGCCTATAGACAATGAGCAGTTCTTC.

In regard to this clonotype: Relative to the germline gene, one junction end is altered; a read error may explain this. The CDR3 here is CASRGHLLSQEIQYF. The CDR3 DNA follows: TGTGCCAGCAGGGGACATTTATTGTCCCAAGAGATCCAGTACTTC. V gene TRBV6-1 combines with J gene TRBJ2-5; tentatively, D is TRBD1 (6 bases). The CDR3 extends over 15 amino acids. Looked up from germline, CDR1 is MNHNS and CDR2 is SASEGT.

This clonotype occurred many times. CDR3: CASSLKGSGGMNEQFF. In DNA form, the CDR3 reads TGTGCCAGCAGCTTAAAGGGTAGCGGGGGGATGAATGAGCAGTTCTTC. The V gene is TRBV7-2, the J gene TRBJ2-1; 10 bases line up with TRBD2. Germline-derived CDR1 and CDR2 are SGHTA and FQGNSA. The CDR3 is 16 residues long. V was clipped by 2 bases and J by 7 bases; unmatched bases: 8.

The table lists this clonotype with many counts. The gene calls are TRBV27 and TRBJ2-6; no firm D call. Trimming cost V 6 bases and J 0 bases, with 3 bases left between them. The CDR3 extends over 13 amino acids. Germline V gene sequence: CDR1 MNHEY, CDR2 SMNVEV (reference sequence). CDR3 DNA: TGTGCCAGCAGGAGCTCTGGGGCCAACGTCCTGACTTTC. The encoded protein is CASRSSGANVLTF.

The table lists this clonotype with many counts. V usage is TRBV6-1 and J usage is TRBJ2-7; TRBD1 is a possible D gene (5 bases). The CDR3 extends over 13 amino acids. The germline V gene has CDR1 MNHNS and CDR2 SASEGT. Trimming removed 10 bases at V and 3 bases at J, with 16 bases between. The CDR3 region has the DNA TGTGCCACTTTAAGGGGTCGCGTCTACGAGCAGTACTTC. Translation: CATLRGRVYEQYF.

As to this clonotype: Possible read error: a much larger clone is one base away. The chain links TRBV2 to TRBJ1-6; D unclear. CDR3 length: 15 residues. V gave up 6 bases and J gave up 8 bases, with 17 bases separating them. Germline V gene lookup returns CDR1 SNHLY and CDR2 FYNNEI. This chain's CDR3 is CASRVSGLYDSPLHF. The CDR3 DNA is TGTGCCAGCAGAGTCTCCGGTCTGTATGATTCACCCCTCCACTTT.

The chain has TRBV19 and TRBJ2-3, with 12 nucleotides matching TRBD2. The V and J ends lost 3 bases and 1 base, in that order; junction bases with no gene match: 5. The germline gives CDR1 LNHDA, CDR2 SQIVND (reference sequence). CDR3 size: 17 residues. This chain's CDR3 is CASSMTRLAGGTDTQYF. The CDR3 DNA is TGTGCCAGTAGTATGACGCGACTAGCGGGGGGCACAGATACGCAGTATTTT.

On this clonotype: A much more abundant neighbour one base away suggests this may be a read error. This chain connects TRBV6-2 or TRBV6-3 to TRBJ2-7, with D possibly TRBD2 on 6 matching bases. The CDR3 is made up of 15 amino acids. Germline V gene data show CDR1 as MNHEY and CDR2 as SVGEGT. Trimming took off 4 bases at V and 3 bases at J, with 16 bases between the two ends. CDR3 residues: CASSSLARGHYEQYF. CDR3 DNA sequence: TGTGCCAGCAGTTCCCTAGCGAGGGGCCACTACGAGCAGTACTTC.

This clonotype has more than one count but fewer than ten. This rearrangement joins TRBV4-1 to TRBJ1-1; D is perhaps TRBD1 (6 bases). Germline V gene lookup returns CDR1 MGHRA and CDR2 YSYEKL. Trimming left V 5 bases short and J 0 bases short, with 13 bases between. The CDR3 is 15 amino acids. CDR3 sequence reads: CASSTRTDMNTEAFF. DNA for the CDR3: TGCGCCAGCAGCACCCGGACAGACATGAACACTGAAGCTTTCTTT.